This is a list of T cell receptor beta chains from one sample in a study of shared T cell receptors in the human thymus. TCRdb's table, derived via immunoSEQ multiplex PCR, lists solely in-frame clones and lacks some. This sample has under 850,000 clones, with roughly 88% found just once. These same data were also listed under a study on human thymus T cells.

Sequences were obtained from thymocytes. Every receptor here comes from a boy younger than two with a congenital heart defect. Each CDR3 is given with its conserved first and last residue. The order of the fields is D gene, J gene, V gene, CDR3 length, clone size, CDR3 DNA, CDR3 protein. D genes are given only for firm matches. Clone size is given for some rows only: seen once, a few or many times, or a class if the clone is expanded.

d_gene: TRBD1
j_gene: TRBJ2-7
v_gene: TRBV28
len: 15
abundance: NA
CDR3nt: TGTGCCAGCAGTCGGACAGGGATAAATGTTGACGAGCAGTACTTC
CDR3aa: CASSRTGINVDEQYF

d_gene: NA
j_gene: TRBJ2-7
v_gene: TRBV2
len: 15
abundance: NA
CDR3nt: TGTGCCAGCAGGCCCCTGGGCGTGGGCTCCTGCGAGCAGTACTTC
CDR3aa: CASRPLGVGSCEQYF

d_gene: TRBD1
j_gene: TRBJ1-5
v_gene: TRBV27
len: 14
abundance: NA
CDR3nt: TGTGCCAGCAGTAGGGGACAGGGGTGGCAGCCCCAGCATTTT
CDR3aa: CASSRGQGWQPQHF

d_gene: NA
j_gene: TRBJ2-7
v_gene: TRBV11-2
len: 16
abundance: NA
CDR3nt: TGTGCCAGCAGCTTAGACGGGGGCACAGGGGGGGTAGGGCAGTACTTC
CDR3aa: CASSLDGGTGGVGQYF

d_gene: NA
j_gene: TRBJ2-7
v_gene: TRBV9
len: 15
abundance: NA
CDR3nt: TGTGCCAGCAGCGTAGCTGCGGGACTGAGAAACGAGCAGTACTTC
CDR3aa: CASSVAAGLRNEQYF

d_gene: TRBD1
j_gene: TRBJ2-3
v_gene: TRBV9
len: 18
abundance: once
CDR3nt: TGTGCCAGCAGCCCATCCGGTGGGGACAGGGGTGGAACAGATACGCAGTATTTT
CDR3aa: CASSPSGGDRGGTDTQYF

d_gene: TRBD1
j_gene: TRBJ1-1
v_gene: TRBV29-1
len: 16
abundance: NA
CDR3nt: TGCAGCGTAGACCGGGACAGGAGCCAACTACACACTGAAGCTTTCTTT
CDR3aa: CSVDRDRSQLHTEAFF

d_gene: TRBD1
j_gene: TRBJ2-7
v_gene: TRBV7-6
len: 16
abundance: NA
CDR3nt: TGTGCCAGCAGCCCTTCACCCCGGGACAGTCTGTCCGAGCAGTACTTC
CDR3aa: CASSPSPRDSLSEQYF

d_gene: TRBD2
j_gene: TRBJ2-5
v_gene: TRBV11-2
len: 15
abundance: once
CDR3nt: TGTGCCAGCAGCTTAGGGGGAGGGTCACAAGAGACCCAGTACTTC
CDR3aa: CASSLGGGSQETQYF

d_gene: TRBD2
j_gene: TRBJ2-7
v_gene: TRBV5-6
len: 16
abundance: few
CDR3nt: TGTGCCAGCAGCCCCCAACTAGCGGGAGGGCCGGGGGAGCAGTACTTC
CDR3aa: CASSPQLAGGPGEQYF

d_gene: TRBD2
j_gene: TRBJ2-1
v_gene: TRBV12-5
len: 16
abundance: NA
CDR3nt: TGTGCTAGTGGTTTTGAACTAGCGGGATTCAACGTCGAGCAGTTCTTC
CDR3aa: CASGFELAGFNVEQFF

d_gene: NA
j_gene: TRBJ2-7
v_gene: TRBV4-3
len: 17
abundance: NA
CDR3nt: TGCGCCAGCAGCCAAGATCTACAGCTAATTACCTCCTACGAGCAGTACTTC
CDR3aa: CASSQDLQLITSYEQYF

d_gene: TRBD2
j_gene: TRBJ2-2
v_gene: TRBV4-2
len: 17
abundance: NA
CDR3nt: TGTGCCAGCAGCCAATGGGAGGGCAGTTCGAACACCGGGGAGCTGTTTTTT
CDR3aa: CASSQWEGSSNTGELFF

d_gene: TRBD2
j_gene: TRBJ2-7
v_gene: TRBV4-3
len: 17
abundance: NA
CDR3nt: TGCGCCAGCAGCCAAGAGATCGGGCGGGAGGTACCACTCGAGCAGTACTTC
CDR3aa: CASSQEIGREVPLEQYF